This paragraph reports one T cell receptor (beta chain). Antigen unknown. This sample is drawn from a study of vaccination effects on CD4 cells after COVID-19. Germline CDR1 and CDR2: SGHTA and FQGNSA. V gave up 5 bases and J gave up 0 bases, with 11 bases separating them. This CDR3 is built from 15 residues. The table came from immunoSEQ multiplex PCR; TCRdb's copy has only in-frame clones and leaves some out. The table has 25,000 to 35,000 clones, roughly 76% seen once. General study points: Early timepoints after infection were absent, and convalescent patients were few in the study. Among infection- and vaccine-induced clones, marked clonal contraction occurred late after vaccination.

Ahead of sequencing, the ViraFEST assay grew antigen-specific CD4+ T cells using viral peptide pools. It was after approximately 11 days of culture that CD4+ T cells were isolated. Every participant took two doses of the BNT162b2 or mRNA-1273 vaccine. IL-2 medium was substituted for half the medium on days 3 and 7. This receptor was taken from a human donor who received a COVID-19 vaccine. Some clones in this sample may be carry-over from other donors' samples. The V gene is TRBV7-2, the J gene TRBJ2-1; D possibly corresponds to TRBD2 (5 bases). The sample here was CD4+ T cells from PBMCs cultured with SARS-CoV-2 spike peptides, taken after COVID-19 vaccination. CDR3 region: CASSLQRSSYNEQFF. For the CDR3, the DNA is TGTGCCAGCAGCCTTCAGCGGAGCTCCTACAATGAGCAGTTCTTC.